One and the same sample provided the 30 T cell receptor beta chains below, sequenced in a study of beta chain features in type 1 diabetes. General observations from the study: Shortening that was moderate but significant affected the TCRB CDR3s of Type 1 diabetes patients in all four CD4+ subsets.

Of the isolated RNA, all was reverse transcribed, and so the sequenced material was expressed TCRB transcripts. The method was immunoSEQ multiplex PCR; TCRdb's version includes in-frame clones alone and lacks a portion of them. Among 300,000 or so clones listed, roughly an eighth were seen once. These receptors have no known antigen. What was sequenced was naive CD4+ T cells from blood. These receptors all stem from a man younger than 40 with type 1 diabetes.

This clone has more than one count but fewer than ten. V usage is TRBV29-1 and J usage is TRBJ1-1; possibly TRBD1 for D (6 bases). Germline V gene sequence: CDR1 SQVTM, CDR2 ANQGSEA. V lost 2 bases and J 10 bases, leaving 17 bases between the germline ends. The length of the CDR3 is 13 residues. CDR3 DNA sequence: TGCAGCGTTGAACTACAGGGAGTGTCACTAGCTTTCTTT. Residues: CSVELQGVSLAFF.

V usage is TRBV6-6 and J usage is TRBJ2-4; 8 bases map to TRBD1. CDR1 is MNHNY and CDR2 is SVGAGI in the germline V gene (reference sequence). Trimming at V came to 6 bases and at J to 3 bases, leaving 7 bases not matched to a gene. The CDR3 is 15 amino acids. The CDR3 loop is CASRPTGVDKNIQYF. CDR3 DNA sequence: TGTGCCAGCAGACCGACAGGGGTGGACAAAAACATTCAGTACTTC.

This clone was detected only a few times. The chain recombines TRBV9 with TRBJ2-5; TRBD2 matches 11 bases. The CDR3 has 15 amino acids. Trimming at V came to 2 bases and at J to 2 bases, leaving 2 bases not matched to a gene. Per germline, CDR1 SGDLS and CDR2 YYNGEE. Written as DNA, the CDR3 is TGTGCCAGCAGCGTGGGACTAGCGGAACAAGAGACCCAGTACTTC. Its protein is CASSVGLAEQETQYF. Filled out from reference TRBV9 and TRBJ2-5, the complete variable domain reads DSGVTQTPKHLITATGQRVTLRCSPRSGDLSVYWYQQSLDQGLQFLIQYYNGEERAKGNILERFSAQQFPDLHSELNLSSLELGDSALYFCASSVGLAEQETQYFGPGTRLLVL.

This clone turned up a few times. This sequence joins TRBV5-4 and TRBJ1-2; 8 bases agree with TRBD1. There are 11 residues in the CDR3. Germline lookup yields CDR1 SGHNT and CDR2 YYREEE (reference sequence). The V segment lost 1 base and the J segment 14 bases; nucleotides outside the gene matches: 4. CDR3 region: CASSLQGAGTF. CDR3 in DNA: TGTGCCAGCAGCTTGCAGGGGGCAGGTACCTTC.

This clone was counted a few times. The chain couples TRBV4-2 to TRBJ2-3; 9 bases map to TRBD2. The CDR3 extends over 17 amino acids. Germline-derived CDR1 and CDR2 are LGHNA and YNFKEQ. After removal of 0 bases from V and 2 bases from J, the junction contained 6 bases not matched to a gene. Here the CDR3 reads CASSQDFSGRTTDTQYF. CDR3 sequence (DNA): TGTGCCAGCAGCCAAGATTTCAGCGGGAGGACCACAGATACGCAGTATTTT.

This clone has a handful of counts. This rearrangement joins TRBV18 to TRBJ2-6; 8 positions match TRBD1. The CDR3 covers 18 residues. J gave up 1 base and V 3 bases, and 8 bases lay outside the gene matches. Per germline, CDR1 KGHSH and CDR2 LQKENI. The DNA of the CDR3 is TGTGCCAGCTCACCCAGGACAGGGAGCTCTTCTGGGGCCAACGTCCTGACTTTC. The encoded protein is CASSPRTGSSSGANVLTF.

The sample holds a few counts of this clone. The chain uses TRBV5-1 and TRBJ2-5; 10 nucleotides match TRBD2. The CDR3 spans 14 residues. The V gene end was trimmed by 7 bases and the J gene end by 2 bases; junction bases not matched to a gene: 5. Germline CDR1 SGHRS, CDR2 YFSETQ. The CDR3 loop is CASASGRDQETQYF. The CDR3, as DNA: TGCGCCAGCGCTAGCGGGAGAGATCAAGAGACCCAGTACTTC. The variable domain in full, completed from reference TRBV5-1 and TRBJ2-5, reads KAGVTQTPRYLIKTRGQQVTLSCSPISGHRSVSWYQQTPGQGLQFLFEYFSETQRNKGNFPGRFSGRQFSNSRSEMNVSTLELGDSALYLCASASGRDQETQYFGPGTRLLVL.

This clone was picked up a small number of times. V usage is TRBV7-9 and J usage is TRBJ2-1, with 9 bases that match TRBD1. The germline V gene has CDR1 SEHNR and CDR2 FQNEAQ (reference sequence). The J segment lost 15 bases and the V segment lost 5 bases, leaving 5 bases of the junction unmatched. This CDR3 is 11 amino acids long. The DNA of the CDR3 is TGTGCCAGCAGCCCCAGACAGGGGGTGTTCTTC. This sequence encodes CASSPRQGVFF. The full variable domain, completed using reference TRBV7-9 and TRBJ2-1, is DTGVSQNPRHKITKRGQNVTFRCDPISEHNRLYWYRQTLGQGPEFLTYFQNEAQLEKSRLLSDRFSAERPKGSFSTLEIQRTEQGDSAMYLCASSPRQGVFFGPGTRLTVL.

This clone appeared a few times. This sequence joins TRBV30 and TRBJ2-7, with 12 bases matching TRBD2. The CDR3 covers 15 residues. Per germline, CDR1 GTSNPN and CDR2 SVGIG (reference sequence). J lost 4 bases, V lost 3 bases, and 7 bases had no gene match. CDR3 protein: CAWRGLGLAGYEQYF. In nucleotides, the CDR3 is TGTGCCTGGAGAGGGTTAGGACTAGCGGGATACGAGCAGTACTTC. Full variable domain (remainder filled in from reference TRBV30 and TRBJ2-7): SQTIHQWPATLVQPVGSPLSLECTVEGTSNPNLYWYRQAAGRGLQLLFYSVGIGQISSEVPQNLSASRPQDRQFILSSKKLLLSDSGFYLCAWRGLGLAGYEQYFGPGTRLTVT.

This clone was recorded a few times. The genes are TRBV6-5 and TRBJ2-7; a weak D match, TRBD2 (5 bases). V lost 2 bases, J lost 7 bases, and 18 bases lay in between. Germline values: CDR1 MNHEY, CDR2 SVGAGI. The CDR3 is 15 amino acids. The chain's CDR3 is CASSYTAVGGREQYF. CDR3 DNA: TGTGCCAGCAGTTACACCGCCGTGGGCGGGCGGGAGCAGTACTTC.

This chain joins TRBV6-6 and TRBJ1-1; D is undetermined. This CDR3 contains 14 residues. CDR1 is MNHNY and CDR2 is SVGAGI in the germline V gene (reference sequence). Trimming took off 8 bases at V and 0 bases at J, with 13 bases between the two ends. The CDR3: CASEMQALNTEAFF. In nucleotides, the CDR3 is TGTGCCAGCGAAATGCAGGCGTTGAACACTGAAGCTTTCTTT.

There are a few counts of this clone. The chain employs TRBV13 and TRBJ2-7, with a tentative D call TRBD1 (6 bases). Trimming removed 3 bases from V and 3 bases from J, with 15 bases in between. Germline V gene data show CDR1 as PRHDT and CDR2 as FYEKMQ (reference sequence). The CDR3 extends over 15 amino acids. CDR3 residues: CASSFQGSRSYEQYF. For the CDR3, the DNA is TGTGCCAGCAGCTTCCAGGGGTCCAGAAGCTACGAGCAGTACTTC. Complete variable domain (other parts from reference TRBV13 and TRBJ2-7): AAGVIQSPRHLIKEKRETATLKCYPIPRHDTVYWYQQGPGQDPQFLISFYEKMQSDKGSIPDRFSAQQFSDYHSELNMSSLELGDSALYFCASSFQGSRSYEQYFGPGTRLTVT.

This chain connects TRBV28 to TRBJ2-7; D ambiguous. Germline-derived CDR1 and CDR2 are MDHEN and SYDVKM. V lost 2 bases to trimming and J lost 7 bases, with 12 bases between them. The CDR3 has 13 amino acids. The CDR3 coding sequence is TGTGCCAGCAGTTTAGAGTCCCCTACTGAGCAGTACTTC. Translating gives CASSLESPTEQYF.

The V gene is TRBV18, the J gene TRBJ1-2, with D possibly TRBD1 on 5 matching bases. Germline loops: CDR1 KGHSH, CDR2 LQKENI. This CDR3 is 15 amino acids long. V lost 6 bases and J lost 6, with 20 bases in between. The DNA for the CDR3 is TGTGCCAGCTCCCTACAGGACGGCCCAAGGGATGGCTACACCTTC. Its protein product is CASSLQDGPRDGYTF.

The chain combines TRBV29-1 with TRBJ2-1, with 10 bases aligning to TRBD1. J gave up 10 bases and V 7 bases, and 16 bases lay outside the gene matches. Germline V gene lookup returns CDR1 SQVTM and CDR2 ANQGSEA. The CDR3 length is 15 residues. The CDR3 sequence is CSGSPGQGGRGEQFF. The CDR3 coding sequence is TGCAGCGGATCCCCCGGACAGGGGGGAAGGGGGGAGCAGTTCTTC.

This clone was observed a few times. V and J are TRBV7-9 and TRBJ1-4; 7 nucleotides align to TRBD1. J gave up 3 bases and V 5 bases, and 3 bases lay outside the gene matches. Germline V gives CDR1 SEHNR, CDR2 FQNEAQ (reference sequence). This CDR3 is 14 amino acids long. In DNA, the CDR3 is TGTGCCAGCAGCGACAGGGTGGCTAATGAAAAACTGTTTTTT. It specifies CASSDRVANEKLFF.

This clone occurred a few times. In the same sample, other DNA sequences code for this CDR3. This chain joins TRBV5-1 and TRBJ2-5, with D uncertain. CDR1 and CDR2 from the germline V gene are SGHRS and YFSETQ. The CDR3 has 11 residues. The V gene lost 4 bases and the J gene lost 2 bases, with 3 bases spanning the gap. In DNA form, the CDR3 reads TGCGCCAGCAGCCTACAAGAGACCCAGTACTTC. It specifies CASSLQETQYF.

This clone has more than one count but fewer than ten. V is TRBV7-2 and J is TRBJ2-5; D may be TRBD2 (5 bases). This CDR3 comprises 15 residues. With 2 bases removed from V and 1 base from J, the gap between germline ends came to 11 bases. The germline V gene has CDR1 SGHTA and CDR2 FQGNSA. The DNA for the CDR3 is TGTGCCAGCAGCTTATTTCCAGCGGTCCAAGAGACCCAGTACTTC. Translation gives CASSLFPAVQETQYF.

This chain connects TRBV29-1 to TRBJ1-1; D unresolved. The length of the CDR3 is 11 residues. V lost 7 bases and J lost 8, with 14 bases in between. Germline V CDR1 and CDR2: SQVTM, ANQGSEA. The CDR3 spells CSAGPTEEAFF. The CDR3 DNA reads TGCAGCGCCGGCCCGACGGAGGAAGCTTTCTTT.

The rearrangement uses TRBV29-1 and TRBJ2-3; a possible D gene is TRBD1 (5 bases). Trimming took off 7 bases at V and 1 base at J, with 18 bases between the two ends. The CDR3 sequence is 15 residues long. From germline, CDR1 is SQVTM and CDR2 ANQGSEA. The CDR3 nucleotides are TGCAGCGCCGTACACACGACAGAAGGCACAGATACGCAGTATTTT. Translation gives CSAVHTTEGTDTQYF.

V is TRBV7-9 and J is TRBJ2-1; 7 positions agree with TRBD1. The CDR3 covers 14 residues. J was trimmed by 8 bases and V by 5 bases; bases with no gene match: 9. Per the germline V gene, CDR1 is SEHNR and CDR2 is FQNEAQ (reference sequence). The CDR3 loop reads CASSPRDSLHEQFF. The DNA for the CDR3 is TGTGCCAGCAGCCCCCGGGACAGTCTCCATGAGCAGTTCTTC.

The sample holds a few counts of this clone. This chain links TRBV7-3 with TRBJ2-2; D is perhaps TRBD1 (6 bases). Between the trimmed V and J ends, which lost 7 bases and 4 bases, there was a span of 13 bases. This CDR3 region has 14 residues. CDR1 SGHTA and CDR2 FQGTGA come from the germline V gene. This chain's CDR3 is CASNSGVGTGELFF. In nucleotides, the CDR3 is TGTGCCAGCAACTCAGGGGTTGGCACCGGGGAGCTGTTTTTT. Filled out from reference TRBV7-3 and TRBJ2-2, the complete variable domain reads GAGVSQTPSNKVTEKGKYVELRCDPISGHTALYWYRQSLGQGPEFLIYFQGTGAADDSGLPNDRFFAVRPEGSVSTLKIQRTERGDSAVYLCASNSGVGTGELFFGEGSRLTVL.

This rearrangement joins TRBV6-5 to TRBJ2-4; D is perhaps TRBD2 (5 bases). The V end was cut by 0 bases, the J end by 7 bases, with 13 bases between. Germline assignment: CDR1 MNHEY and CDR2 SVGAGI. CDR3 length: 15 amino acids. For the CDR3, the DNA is TGTGCCAGCAGTTACTCGATTGGAGGCGGGAACATTCAGTACTTC. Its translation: CASSYSIGGGNIQYF.

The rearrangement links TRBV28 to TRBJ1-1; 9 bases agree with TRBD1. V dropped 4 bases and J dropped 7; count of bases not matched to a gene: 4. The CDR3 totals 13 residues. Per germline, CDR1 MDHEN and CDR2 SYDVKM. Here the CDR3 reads CASSSDRGFEAFF. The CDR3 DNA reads TGTGCCAGCAGTTCGGACAGGGGATTTGAAGCTTTCTTT. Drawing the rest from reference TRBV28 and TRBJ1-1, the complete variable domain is DVKVTQSSRYLVKRTGEKVFLECVQDMDHENMFWYRQDPGLGLRLIYFSYDVKMKEKGDIPEGYSVSREKKERFSLILESASTNQTSMYLCASSSDRGFEAFFGQGTRLTVV.

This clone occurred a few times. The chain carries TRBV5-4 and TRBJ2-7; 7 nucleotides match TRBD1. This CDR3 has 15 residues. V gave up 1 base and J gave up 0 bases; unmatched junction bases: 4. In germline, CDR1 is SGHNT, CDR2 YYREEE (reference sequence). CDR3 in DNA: TGTGCCAGCAGCTTGAAACAGGGGACCTCCTACGAGCAGTACTTC. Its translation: CASSLKQGTSYEQYF.

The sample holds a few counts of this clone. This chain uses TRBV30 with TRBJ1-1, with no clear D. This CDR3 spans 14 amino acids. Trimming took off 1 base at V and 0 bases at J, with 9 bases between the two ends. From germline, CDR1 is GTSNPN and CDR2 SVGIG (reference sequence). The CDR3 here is CAWSDNSVNTEAFF. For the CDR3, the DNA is TGTGCCTGGAGTGATAATTCAGTGAACACTGAAGCTTTCTTT.

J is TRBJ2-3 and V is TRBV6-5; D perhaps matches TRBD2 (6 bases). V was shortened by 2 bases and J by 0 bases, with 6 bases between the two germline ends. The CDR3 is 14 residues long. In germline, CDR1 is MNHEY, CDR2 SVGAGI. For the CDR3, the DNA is TGTGCCAGCAGTTACGGGAGGAGCACAGATACGCAGTATTTT. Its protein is CASSYGRSTDTQYF.

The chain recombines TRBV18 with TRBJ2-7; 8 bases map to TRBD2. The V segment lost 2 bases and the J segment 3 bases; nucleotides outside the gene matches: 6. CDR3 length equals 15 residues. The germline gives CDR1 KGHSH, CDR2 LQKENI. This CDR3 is CASSPFPSGLYEQYF. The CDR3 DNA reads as TGTGCCAGCTCACCATTCCCTAGCGGGCTCTACGAGCAGTACTTC.

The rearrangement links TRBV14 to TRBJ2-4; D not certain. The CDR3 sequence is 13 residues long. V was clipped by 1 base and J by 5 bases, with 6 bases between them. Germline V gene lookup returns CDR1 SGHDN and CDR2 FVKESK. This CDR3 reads CASSQAVQNIQYF. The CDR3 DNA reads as TGTGCCAGCAGCCAAGCGGTTCAAAACATTCAGTACTTC.

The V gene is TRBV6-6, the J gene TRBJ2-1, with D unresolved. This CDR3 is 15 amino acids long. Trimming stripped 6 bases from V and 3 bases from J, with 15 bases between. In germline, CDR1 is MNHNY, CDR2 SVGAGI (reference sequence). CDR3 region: CASSKIQTYYNEQFF. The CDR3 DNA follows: TGTGCCAGCAGCAAGATCCAAACCTACTACAATGAGCAGTTCTTC.